This entry features one TCR beta chain sequence. Its antigen is not yet known. There are no base qualities to consult, and no much larger clone falls within one base. Library preparation used 5' RACE. The instrument was an Illumina HiSeq 2500. A second PCR of roughly 6 to 11 cycles was run with a J-beta primer mix and a sample-barcoded 5' primer. A unique molecular identifier was introduced onto each TCR beta cDNA molecule by a template-switch 5' adaptor carrying 12 random nucleotides. Each sample yielded at least 3 million CDR3-containing paired-end reads. The Mint cDNA synthesis kit, primed by a TRBC-specific oligonucleotide, was used to synthesize first-strand cDNA from all RNA. Following uracil-DNA glycosylase treatment, all cDNA underwent a first 18-cycle PCR with the universal primers M1SS and BC2_uni_R. Regarding the original processing steps: For normalization, 1 million high-quality reads, each with a distinct molecular identifier, were randomly selected from each sample. Reads sharing molecular identifiers were discarded rather than binned into consensus sequences. MiTCR, with a Q25 quality threshold and the strictest error-elimination algorithm, was used for CDR3 identification, clonotype clustering and error correction. A nonparametric unseen species model with Euler transformation was used to estimate lower-bound total TCR beta diversity. TCRdb passed the public sequencing reads through fastp at Q25 and MiXCR, retaining productive beta sequences. Duplicate CDR3 protein sequences are folded into a single record with the most common DNA and genes. The V and J calls and clone size are TCRdb's, not the authors'. Counted in this sample were about 1.6 million distinct CDR3 sequences; around 36% of them appeared once. The leading ten clones occupy roughly 12% of the sample.

The donors were 40 or so Caucasian individuals from Russia, aged roughly 6 to 100 years, who were systemically healthy. About 9.6 milliliters of peripheral blood were collected from each donor into EDTA-treated Vacutainer tubes. PBMCs were isolated by Ficoll-Paque density-gradient centrifugation, with at least 7 million obtained per sample. Total RNA was extracted from PBMCs with Trizol reagent, with at least 5 micrograms obtained per sample. Naive CD45RAhigh/CD27high T cell percentages were measured by flow cytometry on a PBMC aliquot from every donor. This entry is derived from a study of blood T cells in healthy people across ages (dated by TCRdb to between 2014 and 2016). For the wider study: In model experiments, roughly one uniquely barcoded TCR beta cDNA molecule per two T cells was captured by template switching. To track age-related changes in TCR beta repertoire diversity, the study relied on deep sequencing normalized with unique cDNA molecular identifiers. The donors were divided into four age groups: young (average around 16 years), middle-aged (about 40), aged (about 60) and long-lived (about 84). Donors of different ages were randomly distributed across sequencing lanes to avoid experimental bias. Using the same blood draw, the study looked at two additional independent replicas of 1 million unique cDNA reads for two donors, one aged 18 to 30 and the other aged 80 or older.

From its cysteine to its phenylalanine, the CDR3 spans 12 amino acids. Only the CDR3 DNA stays, 36 bases, in frame from base 1. Taken from the germline V gene (reference sequence), the CDR1 and CDR2 loops are GTSNPN and SVGIG. Trimming takes 0 bases from V and 3 bases from J, and the germline ends sit 3 bases apart. Results and caveats for the whole study, not just this receptor: Estimates of total diversity based on one million sequenced T cells were regarded as lower bounds and as underestimates. Because profiling used bulk unsorted PBMCs, naive and antigen-experienced compartments could not be compared conclusively. As age increased, observed TCR beta diversity per million T cells dropped in a roughly linear way, and a significant reduction was already evident by age around 41. Compared with the aged group, more naive CD4+ T cells, fewer expanded clones and increased TCR diversity were shown by the long-lived group, suggesting age selection. There was a strong correlation between observed TCR beta diversity and the percentage of naive T cells measured by flow cytometry. Because donor CMV infection status was unknown, age-related changes in expanded clonotypes were potentially confounded.

The source material was blood. The receptor was isolated from a woman in her 30s in good health. The V gene is TRBV30 and the J gene is TRBJ2-1; the D gene cannot be named for sure. For the CDR3, the sequence is CAWSVDYNEQFF. The DNA sequence is given as TGTGCCTGGAGTGTAGACTACAATGAGCAGTTCTTC.